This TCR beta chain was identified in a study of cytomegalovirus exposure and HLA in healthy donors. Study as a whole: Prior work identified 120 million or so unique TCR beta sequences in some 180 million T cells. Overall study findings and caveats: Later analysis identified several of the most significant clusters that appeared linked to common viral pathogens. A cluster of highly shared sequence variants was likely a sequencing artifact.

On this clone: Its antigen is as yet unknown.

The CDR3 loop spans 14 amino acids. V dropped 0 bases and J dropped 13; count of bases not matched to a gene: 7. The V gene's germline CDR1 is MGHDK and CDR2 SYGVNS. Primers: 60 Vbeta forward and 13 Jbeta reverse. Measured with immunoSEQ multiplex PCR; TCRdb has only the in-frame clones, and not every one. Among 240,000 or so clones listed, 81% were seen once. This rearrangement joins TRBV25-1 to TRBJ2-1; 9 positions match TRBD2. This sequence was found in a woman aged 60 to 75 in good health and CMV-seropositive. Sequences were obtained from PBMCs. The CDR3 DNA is TGTGCCAGCAGTGAATATAGACTAGCGGAGAGTCAGTTCTTC. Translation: CASSEYRLAESQFF.